The 4 T cell receptor beta chains below come from one sample, sequenced in a study of T cell repertoires in cytomegalovirus infection. TCRdb used MiXCR to reprocess the reads, holding one entry per CDR3 protein. In the table there are around 900,000 distinct CDR3 sequences, 30% to 40% of which are singletons. Their antigens are not known. This specimen was cultured CD8+ T cells from PBMCs, taken from culture after CMV antigen stimulation. The receptors come from a human donor in good health (CMV status not recorded). Some clones in this sample may be carry-over from other donors' samples.

This clonotype was picked up a small number of times. CDR3 coding DNA: TGTGCCAGCAGCCCTCGGGATCGGCTCTCCGAGCAGTACTTC. Protein: CASSPRDRLSEQYF. The rearrangement uses TRBV7-6 and TRBJ2-7, with D tentatively TRBD2 (5 bases). Germline V gene sequence: CDR1 SGHVS, CDR2 FNYEAQ. Trimming cost V 5 bases and J 6 bases, with 17 bases left between them. The CDR3 runs to 14 residues.

The J gene is TRBJ2-5, the V gene TRBV15; 11 bases agree with TRBD2. Germline CDR1 and CDR2: LNHNV and YYDKDF (reference sequence). V was clipped by 6 bases and J by 4 bases; unmatched bases: 10. CDR3 length: 16 residues. CDR3 amino acids: CATSGLAGGRRETQYF. In DNA form, the CDR3 reads TGTGCCACCAGTGGTCTAGCGGGGGGACGGCGAGAGACCCAGTACTTC.

There are a few counts of this clonotype. As DNA, the CDR3 is TGTGCCAGCAGTTTAGGACCTCGGCGCGACTACACCTTC. Translated, it gives CASSLGPRRDYTF. The chain recombines TRBV27 with TRBJ1-2; D remains unclear. CDR1 MNHEY and CDR2 SMNVEV come from the germline V gene (reference sequence). There are 13 residues in the CDR3. Trimming removed 2 bases at V and 10 bases at J, with 14 bases between.

This clonotype was detected many times. The chain is built from TRBV6-1 and TRBJ2-7; the match to TRBD1 covers 8 bases. V lost 4 bases, J lost 0 bases, and 5 bases stayed unmatched. CDR3 length equals 15 residues. Germline CDR1 is MNHNS and CDR2 is SASEGT. DNA for the CDR3: TGTGCCAGCAGTGGGGGGGACAGGCTCTCCTACGAGCAGTACGTC. Amino acids: CASSGGDRLSYEQYV.